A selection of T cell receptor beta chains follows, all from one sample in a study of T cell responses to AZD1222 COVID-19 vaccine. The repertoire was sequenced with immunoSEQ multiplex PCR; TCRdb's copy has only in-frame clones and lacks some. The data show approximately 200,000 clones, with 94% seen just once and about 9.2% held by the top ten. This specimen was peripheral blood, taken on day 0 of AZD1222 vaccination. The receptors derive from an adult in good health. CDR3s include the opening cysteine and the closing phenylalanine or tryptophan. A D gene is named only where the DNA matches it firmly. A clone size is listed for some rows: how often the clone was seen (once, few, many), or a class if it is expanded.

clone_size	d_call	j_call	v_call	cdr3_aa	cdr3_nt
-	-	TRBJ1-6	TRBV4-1	CASSLDRNGPGSPLHF	TGCGCCAGCAGCCTAGACCGGAACGGCCCGGGGTCACCCCTCCACTTT
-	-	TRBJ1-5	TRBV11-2	CASSPGASHSNQPQHF	TGTGCCAGCAGTCCAGGGGCAAGCCATAGCAATCAGCCCCAGCATTTT
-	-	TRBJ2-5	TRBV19	CASSIVGGQGETQYF	TGTGCCAGTAGTATAGTTGGGGGGCAAGGAGAGACCCAGTACTTC
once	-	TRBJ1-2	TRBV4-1	CASSQLTPNYGYTF	TGCGCCAGCAGCCAACTCACCCCTAACTATGGCTACACCTTC
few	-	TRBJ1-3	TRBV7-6	CASSEPPPTFNSGNTIYF	TGTGCCAGCAGTGAACCGCCCCCGACATTCAACTCTGGAAACACCATATATTTT
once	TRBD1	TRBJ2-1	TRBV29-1	CSVESGDRSSYNEQFF	TGCAGCGTTGAATCCGGGGACAGAAGCTCCTACAATGAGCAGTTCTTC
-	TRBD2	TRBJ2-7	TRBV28	CASSLGGRAYEQYF	TGTGCCAGCAGTTTAGGAGGGAGGGCGTACGAGCAGTACTTC
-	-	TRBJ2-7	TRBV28	CASSFQRDPYEQYF	TGTGCCAGCAGTTTCCAGAGGGATCCGTACGAGCAGTACTTC
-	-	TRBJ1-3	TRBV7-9	CASSLPSGTGNTIYF	TGTGCCAGCAGCCTACCCTCAGGAACTGGAAACACCATATATTTT
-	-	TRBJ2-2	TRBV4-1	CASSQDMGLTEFTGELFF	TGCGCCAGCAGCCAAGATATGGGGCTGACAGAGTTCACCGGGGAGCTGTTTTTT
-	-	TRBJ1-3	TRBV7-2	CASSPPPRTSGNTIYF	TGTGCCAGCAGTCCTCCCCCTAGGACCTCTGGAAACACCATATATTTT
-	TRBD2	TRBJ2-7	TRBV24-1	CATSDPERTGGSYEQYF	TGTGCCACCAGTGACCCAGAAAGAACGGGAGGGTCCTACGAGCAGTACTTC
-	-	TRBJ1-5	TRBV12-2	CASRSTGAQGNQPQHF	TGTGCAAGTCGGTCTACAGGGGCGCAGGGCAATCAGCCCCAGCATTTT
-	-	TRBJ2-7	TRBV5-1	CASAPGTVTYEQYF	TGCGCCTCCGCCCCCGGGACCGTAACCTACGAGCAGTACTTC
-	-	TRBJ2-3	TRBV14	CASSQEIHRDTQYF	TGTGCCAGCAGCCAGGAAATTCACCGGGATACGCAGTATTTT
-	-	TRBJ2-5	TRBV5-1	CASSQAERPGETQYF	TGCGCCAGCAGCCAAGCGGAGAGGCCGGGGGAGACCCAGTACTTC
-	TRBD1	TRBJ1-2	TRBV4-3	CASSQDQGARGYTF	TGCGCCAGCAGCCAAGATCAGGGGGCGAGGGGCTACACCTTC
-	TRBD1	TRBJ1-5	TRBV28	CASNLVPDRGLPQPQHF	TGTGCCAGCAATCTCGTCCCCGACAGGGGGCTGCCTCAGCCCCAGCATTTT
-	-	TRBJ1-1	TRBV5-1	CASSRAGGDTEAFF	TGCGCCAGCAGCCGGGCGGGAGGGGACACTGAAGCTTTCTTT
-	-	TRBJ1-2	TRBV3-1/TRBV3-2	CASSPPLTGPTF	TGTGCCAGCAGCCCCCCCTTAACCGGACCGACCTTC
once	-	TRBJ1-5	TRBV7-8	CASSHIRSGAISNQPQHF	TGTGCCAGCAGCCACATCAGATCCGGGGCTATCAGCAATCAGCCCCAGCATTTT
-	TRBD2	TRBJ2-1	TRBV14	CASSGGWREFDNEQFF	TGTGCCAGCAGCGGAGGCTGGCGGGAGTTCGACAATGAGCAGTTCTTC
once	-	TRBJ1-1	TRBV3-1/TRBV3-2	CASSQEVGETEAFF	TGTGCCAGCAGCCAAGAAGTTGGGGAAACTGAAGCTTTCTTT
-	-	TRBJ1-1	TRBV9	CASSVEGRVITEAFF	TGTGCCAGCAGCGTAGAGGGCAGGGTCATCACTGAAGCTTTCTTT
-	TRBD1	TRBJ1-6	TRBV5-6	CASSSARTGSTLHF	TGTGCCAGCAGCTCTGCGCGGACAGGCAGTACGCTCCACTTT
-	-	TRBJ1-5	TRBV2	CASSGTVGNQPQHF	TGTGCCAGCAGTGGAACAGTCGGCAATCAGCCCCAGCATTTT
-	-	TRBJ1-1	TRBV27	CASSFKRNTEAFF	TGTGCCAGCAGTTTTAAGCGGAACACTGAAGCTTTCTTT
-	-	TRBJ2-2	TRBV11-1	CASQDSNTGELFF	TGTGCCAGCCAGGATTCGAACACCGGGGAGCTGTTTTTT
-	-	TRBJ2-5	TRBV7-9	CASSLRNVGTQYF	TGTGCCAGCAGCTTACGTAACGTTGGGACCCAGTACTTC
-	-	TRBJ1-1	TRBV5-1	CASSSQGTGNTEAFF	TGCGCCAGCAGCTCCCAGGGGACGGGAAACACTGAAGCTTTCTTT
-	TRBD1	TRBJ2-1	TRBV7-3	CASSLTGWDRGGNEQFF	TGTGCCAGCAGCTTAACGGGGTGGGACAGGGGAGGAAATGAGCAGTTCTTC
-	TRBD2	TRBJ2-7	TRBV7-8	CASSHEAGGHAEEQYF	TGTGCCAGCAGCCACGAAGCGGGAGGGCATGCCGAAGAGCAGTACTTC
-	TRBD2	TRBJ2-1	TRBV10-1	CASRQGLAGGILTYNEQFF	TGCGCCAGTCGGCAGGGACTAGCGGGAGGAATTCTTACTTACAATGAGCAGTTCTTC
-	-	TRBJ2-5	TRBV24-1	CATSEIGGGETQYF	TGTGCCACCAGTGAGATCGGAGGGGGGGAGACCCAGTACTTC
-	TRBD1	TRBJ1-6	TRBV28	CASSSARTGSSYNSPLHF	TGTGCCAGCAGTTCAGCAAGGACAGGGAGCTCCTATAATTCACCCCTCCACTTT
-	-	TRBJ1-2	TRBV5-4	CASSLDGGQGYTF	TGTGCCAGCAGCTTGGATGGAGGGCAGGGCTACACCTTC
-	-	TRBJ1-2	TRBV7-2	CASSPPGGYGYTF	TGTGCCAGCAGCCCCCCCGGGGGCTATGGCTACACCTTC
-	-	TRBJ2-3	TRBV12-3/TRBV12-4	CASSFRDTDTQYF	TGTGCCAGCAGTTTCAGGGACACAGATACGCAGTATTTT
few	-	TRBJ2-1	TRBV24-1	CATSDWLGVGEWSYNEQFF	TGTGCCACCAGTGATTGGCTGGGAGTTGGGGAGTGGTCCTACAATGAGCAGTTCTTC